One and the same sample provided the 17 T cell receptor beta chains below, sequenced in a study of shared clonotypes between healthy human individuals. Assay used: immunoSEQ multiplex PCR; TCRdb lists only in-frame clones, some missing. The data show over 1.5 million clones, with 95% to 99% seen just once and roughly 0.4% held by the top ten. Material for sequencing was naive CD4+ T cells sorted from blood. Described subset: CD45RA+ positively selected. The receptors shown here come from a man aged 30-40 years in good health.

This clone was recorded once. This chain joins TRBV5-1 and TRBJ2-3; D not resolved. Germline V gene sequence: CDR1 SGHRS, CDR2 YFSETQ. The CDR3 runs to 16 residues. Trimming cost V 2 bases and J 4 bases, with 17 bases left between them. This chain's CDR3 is CASSFSTQAGPDTQYF. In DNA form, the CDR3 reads TGCGCCAGCAGCTTCAGCACACAAGCCGGTCCAGATACGCAGTATTTT.

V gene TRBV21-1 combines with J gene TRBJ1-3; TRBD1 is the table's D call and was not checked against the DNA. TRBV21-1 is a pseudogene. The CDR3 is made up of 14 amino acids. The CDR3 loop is CASLTINSGNTIYF. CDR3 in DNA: TGTGCCAGCCTTACAATCAACTCTGGAAACACCATATATTTT.

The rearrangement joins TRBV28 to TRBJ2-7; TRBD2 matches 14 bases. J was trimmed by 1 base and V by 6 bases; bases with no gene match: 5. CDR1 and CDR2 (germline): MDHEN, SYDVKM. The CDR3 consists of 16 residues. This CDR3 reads CASRGLAGAFSYEQYF. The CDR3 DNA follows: TGTGCCAGCAGGGGACTAGCGGGAGCTTTTTCCTACGAGCAGTACTTC.

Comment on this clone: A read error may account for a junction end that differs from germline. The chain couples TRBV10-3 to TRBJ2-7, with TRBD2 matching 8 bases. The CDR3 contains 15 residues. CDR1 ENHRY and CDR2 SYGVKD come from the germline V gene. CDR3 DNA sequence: TGTGCCAGCAGTGAGTTAGCGGGAAGCTCCTACGAGCAGTACTTC. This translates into CASSELAGSSYEQYF.

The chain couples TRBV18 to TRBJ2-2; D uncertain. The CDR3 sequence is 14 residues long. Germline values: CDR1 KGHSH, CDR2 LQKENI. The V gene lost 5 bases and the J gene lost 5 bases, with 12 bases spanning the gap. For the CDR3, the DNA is TGTGCCAGCTCATCCCTAGTCAATACCGGGGAGCTGTTTTTT. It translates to CASSSLVNTGELFF.

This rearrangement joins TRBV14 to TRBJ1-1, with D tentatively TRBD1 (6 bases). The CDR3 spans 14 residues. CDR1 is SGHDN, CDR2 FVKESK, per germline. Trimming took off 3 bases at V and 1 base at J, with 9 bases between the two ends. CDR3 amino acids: CASSHGGRNTEAFF. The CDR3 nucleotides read TGTGCCAGCAGCCATGGGGGCCGGAACACTGAAGCTTTCTTT.

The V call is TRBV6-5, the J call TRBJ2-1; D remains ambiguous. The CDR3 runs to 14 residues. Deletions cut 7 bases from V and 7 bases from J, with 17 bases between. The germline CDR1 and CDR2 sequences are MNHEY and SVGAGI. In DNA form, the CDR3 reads TGTGCCAGCAAACCTAGACGGACGGGTAATGAGCAGTTCTTC. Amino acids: CASKPRRTGNEQFF.

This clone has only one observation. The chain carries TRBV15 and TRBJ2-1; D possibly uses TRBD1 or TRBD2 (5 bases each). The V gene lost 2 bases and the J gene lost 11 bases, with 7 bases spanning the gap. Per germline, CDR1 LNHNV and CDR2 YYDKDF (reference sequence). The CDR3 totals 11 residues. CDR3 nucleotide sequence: TGTGCCACCAGCAGAAGGGGACAGCAGTTCTTC. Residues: CATSRRGQQFF.

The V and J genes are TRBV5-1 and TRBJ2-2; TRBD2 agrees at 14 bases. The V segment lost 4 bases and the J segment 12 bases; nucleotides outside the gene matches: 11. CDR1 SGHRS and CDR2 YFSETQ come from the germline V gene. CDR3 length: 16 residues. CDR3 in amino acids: CASSVTSGREEGKLFF. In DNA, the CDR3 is TGCGCCAGCAGCGTGACTAGCGGGAGGGAAGAGGGGAAGCTGTTTTTT.

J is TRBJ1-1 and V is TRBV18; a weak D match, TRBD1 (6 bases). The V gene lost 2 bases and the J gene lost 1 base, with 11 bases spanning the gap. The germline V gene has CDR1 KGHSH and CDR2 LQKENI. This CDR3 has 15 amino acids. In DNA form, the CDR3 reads TGTGCCAGCTCACCAAAGGGACAAGCGAACACTGAAGCTTTCTTT. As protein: CASSPKGQANTEAFF.

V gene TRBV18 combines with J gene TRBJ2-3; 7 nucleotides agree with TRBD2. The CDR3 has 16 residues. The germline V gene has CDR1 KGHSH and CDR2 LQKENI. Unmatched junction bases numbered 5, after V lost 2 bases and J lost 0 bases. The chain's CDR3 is CASSPSLAASTDTQYF. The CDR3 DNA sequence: TGTGCCAGCTCACCATCGCTAGCGGCTAGCACAGATACGCAGTATTTT.

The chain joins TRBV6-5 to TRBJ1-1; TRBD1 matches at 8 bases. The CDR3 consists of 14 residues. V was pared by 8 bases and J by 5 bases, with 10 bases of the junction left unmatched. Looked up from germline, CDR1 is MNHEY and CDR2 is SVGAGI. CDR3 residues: CASAYRGKSTEAFF. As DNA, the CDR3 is TGTGCCAGCGCTTACAGGGGGAAATCAACTGAAGCTTTCTTT.

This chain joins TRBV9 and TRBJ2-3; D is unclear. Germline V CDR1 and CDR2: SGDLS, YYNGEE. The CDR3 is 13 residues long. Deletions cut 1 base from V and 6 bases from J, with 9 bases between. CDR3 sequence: CASSVYGSDTQYF. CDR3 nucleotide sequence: TGTGCCAGCAGCGTATACGGCTCGGATACGCAGTATTTT.

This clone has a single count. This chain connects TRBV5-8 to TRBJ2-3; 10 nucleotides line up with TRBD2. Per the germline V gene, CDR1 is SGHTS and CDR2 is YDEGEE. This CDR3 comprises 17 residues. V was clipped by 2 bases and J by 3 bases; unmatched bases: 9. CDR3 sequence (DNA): TGTGCCAGCAGCTTTCGGCTAGCGGGAGTGAAGACAGATACGCAGTATTTT. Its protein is CASSFRLAGVKTDTQYF. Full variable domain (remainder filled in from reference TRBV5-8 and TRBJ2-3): EAGVTQSPTHLIKTRGQQATLRCSPISGHTSVYWYQQALGLGLQFLLWYDEGEERNRGNFPPRFSGRQFPNYSSELNVNALELEDSALYLCASSFRLAGVKTDTQYFGPGTRLTVL.

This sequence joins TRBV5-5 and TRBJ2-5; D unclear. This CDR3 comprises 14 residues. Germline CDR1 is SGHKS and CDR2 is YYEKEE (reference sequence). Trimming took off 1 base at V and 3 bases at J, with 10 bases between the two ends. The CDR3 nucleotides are TGTGCCAGCAGCTTGTCAGATGTAGAAGAGACCCAGTACTTC. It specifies CASSLSDVEETQYF.

Here the CDR3 reads CASSPLAGLYGYTF. The CDR3 DNA is TGTGCCAGCAGCCCCTTGGCAGGGCTTTATGGCTACACCTTC. The genes are TRBV7-9 and TRBJ1-2, with D tentatively TRBD1 (5 bases). This CDR3 is built from 14 residues. CDR1 is SEHNR, CDR2 FQNEAQ, per germline (reference sequence). V dropped 5 bases and J dropped 5 bases, with 15 bases sitting between them. Complete variable domain (other parts from reference TRBV7-9 and TRBJ1-2): DTGVSQNPRHKITKRGQNVTFRCDPISEHNRLYWYRQTLGQGPEFLTYFQNEAQLEKSRLLSDRFSAERPKGSFSTLEIQRTEQGDSAMYLCASSPLAGLYGYTFGSGTRLTVV.

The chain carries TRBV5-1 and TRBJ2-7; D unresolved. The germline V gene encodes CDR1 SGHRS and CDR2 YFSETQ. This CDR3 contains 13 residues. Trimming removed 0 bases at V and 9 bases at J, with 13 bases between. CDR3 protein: CASSLDSAASQYF. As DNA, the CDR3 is TGCGCCAGCAGCTTGGATTCCGCTGCGTCGCAGTACTTC.